This T cell receptor (beta chain) was documented in a study of stem cell transplantation in POMP-related autoinflammatory disease. At the level of the study: Before transplant: CD4+ naive skewing, low CD8+ proportions, reduced cytokine secretion.

A note on this clone: Antigen: not known.

PRAID featured immunodeficiency plus autoinflammation. Study outcomes and limitations: Patients with PRAID showed a restricted number of unique TRB V-J gene pairings. PRAID patients trended toward lower TRB diversity and higher clonality in all analyzed T-cell subsets.

The germline V and J ends were trimmed by 1 base and 1 base, with 6 bases remaining between them. This CDR3 has 14 amino acids. Per germline, CDR1 SGHNT and CDR2 YYREEE (reference sequence). The method was immunoSEQ multiplex PCR; TCRdb's version includes in-frame clones alone and lacks a portion of them. The data show some 29,000 clones, 85% to 90% seen once. The chain uses TRBV5-4 and TRBJ2-4; possible D gene TRBD1, 6 bases. The sample here was CD4+ T cells from PBMCs, taken before stem cell transplantation. This TCR was sampled from a human donor with POMP-related autoinflammation and immune dysregulation (PRAID). CDR3 DNA sequence: TGTGCCAGCAGCTTGAGGGGGGCCAAAAACATTCAGTACTTC. Residues: CASSLRGAKNIQYF. Full variable domain (rest looked up from reference TRBV5-4 and TRBJ2-4): ETGVTQSPTHLIKTRGQQVTLRCSSQSGHNTVSWYQQALGQGPQFIFQYYREEENGRGNFPPRFSGLQFPNYSSELNVNALELDDSALYLCASSLRGAKNIQYFGAGTRLSVL.